A selection of T cell receptor beta chains follows, all from one sample in a study of blood T cell repertoires in COVID-19. The assay was immunoSEQ multiplex PCR, and TCRdb's table has in-frame clones only and misses some. The table lists more than 250,000 clones, around 88% of them singletons. The sequenced sample consisted of peripheral blood. The source of these receptors is a woman between 25 and 40 years old with COVID-19, enrolled during active disease. Both conserved end residues are part of each CDR3. The D gene is left open where the match is weak. Not every row has a clone size; where given, it reads once, few, many or a size class.

v_gene: TRBV29-1
abundance: -
d_gene: -
j_gene: TRBJ1-4
CDR3aa: CSGRGGTNEKLFF
CDR3nt: TGCAGCGGCCGAGGAGGAACTAATGAAAAACTGTTTTTT

v_gene: TRBV30
abundance: -
d_gene: -
j_gene: TRBJ1-3
CDR3aa: CAWSGQGIKGGNTIYF
CDR3nt: TGTGCCTGGAGTGGTCAGGGGATTAAGGGAGGAAACACCATATATTTT

v_gene: TRBV5-8
abundance: -
d_gene: -
j_gene: TRBJ1-5
CDR3aa: CASSPSWQGRNQPQHF
CDR3nt: TGTGCCAGCAGCCCATCCTGGCAGGGCCGCAATCAGCCCCAGCATTTT

v_gene: TRBV20-1
abundance: -
d_gene: -
j_gene: TRBJ1-5
CDR3aa: CSARGGDQPQHF
CDR3nt: TGCAGTGCTCGTGGGGGGGATCAGCCCCAGCATTTT

v_gene: TRBV2
abundance: -
d_gene: -
j_gene: TRBJ2-2
CDR3aa: CASLMTGNTGELFF
CDR3nt: TGTGCCAGCCTCATGACAGGGAACACCGGGGAGCTGTTTTTT

v_gene: TRBV5-1
abundance: -
d_gene: -
j_gene: TRBJ2-3
CDR3aa: CASSSLGGPTDTQYF
CDR3nt: TGCGCCAGCAGCTCCCTCGGGGGGCCAACAGATACGCAGTATTTT

v_gene: TRBV16
abundance: -
d_gene: -
j_gene: TRBJ1-2
CDR3aa: CASSQPSTVPDYGYTF
CDR3nt: TGTGCCAGCAGCCAACCGTCGACAGTCCCAGACTATGGCTACACCTTC

v_gene: TRBV6-2/TRBV6-3
abundance: -
d_gene: TRBD2
j_gene: TRBJ2-1
CDR3aa: CASSPSGGVTYNEQFF
CDR3nt: TGTGCCAGCAGCCCTTCCGGGGGGGTGACCTACAATGAGCAGTTCTTC

v_gene: TRBV5-5
abundance: once
d_gene: -
j_gene: TRBJ1-1
CDR3aa: CASSSHLQGFEAFF
CDR3nt: TGTGCCAGCAGTTCCCACTTACAGGGCTTTGAAGCTTTCTTT

v_gene: TRBV12-3/TRBV12-4
abundance: -
d_gene: -
j_gene: TRBJ2-7
CDR3aa: CASSLQGRYEQYF
CDR3nt: TGTGCCAGCAGTTTACAGGGTCGCTACGAGCAGTACTTC

v_gene: TRBV3-1/TRBV3-2
abundance: -
d_gene: -
j_gene: TRBJ1-2
CDR3aa: CASRERGSNGYTF
CDR3nt: TGTGCCAGCAGGGAGAGAGGGTCTAATGGCTACACCTTC

v_gene: TRBV19
abundance: -
d_gene: TRBD2
j_gene: TRBJ2-3
CDR3aa: CASSGTPAGGHPSTDTQYF
CDR3nt: TGTGCCAGTAGTGGAACACCAGCGGGGGGGCACCCTAGCACAGATACGCAGTATTTT

v_gene: TRBV3-1/TRBV3-2
abundance: -
d_gene: -
j_gene: TRBJ1-6
CDR3aa: CASSQRVFDSPLHF
CDR3nt: TGTGCCAGCAGCCAACGGGTTTTCGATTCACCCCTCCACTTT

v_gene: TRBV5-1
abundance: -
d_gene: TRBD1
j_gene: TRBJ1-5
CDR3aa: CASSLSGTGGRNSNQPQHF
CDR3nt: TGCGCCAGCAGCTTGTCTGGGACAGGGGGCCGGAATAGCAATCAGCCCCAGCATTTT

v_gene: TRBV6-5
abundance: -
d_gene: -
j_gene: TRBJ1-2
CDR3aa: CASKPGGGYGYTF
CDR3nt: TGTGCCAGCAAGCCCGGGGGTGGCTATGGCTACACCTTC

v_gene: TRBV21-1
abundance: -
d_gene: -
j_gene: TRBJ2-7
CDR3aa: CASSHKNGGGPPEQYF
CDR3nt: TGTGCCAGCAGCCATAAAAACGGCGGGGGGCCCCCCGAGCAGTACTTC

v_gene: TRBV7-8
abundance: -
d_gene: -
j_gene: TRBJ1-3
CDR3aa: CASSLIGHAGNTIYF
CDR3nt: TGTGCCAGCAGCTTAATAGGACACGCTGGAAACACCATATATTTT

v_gene: TRBV10-3
abundance: -
d_gene: -
j_gene: TRBJ2-3
CDR3aa: CAISENEGGLTDTQYF
CDR3nt: TGTGCCATCAGTGAGAACGAGGGGGGGCTCACAGATACGCAGTATTTT

v_gene: TRBV27
abundance: -
d_gene: TRBD2
j_gene: TRBJ2-5
CDR3aa: CASSPAGGGETQYF
CDR3nt: TGTGCCAGCAGTCCAGCGGGGGGAGGAGAGACCCAGTACTTC

v_gene: TRBV7-2
abundance: -
d_gene: TRBD2
j_gene: TRBJ2-5
CDR3aa: CASSFQRGRQETQYF
CDR3nt: TGTGCCAGCAGCTTTCAGCGGGGGCGACAAGAGACCCAGTACTTC

v_gene: TRBV5-5
abundance: -
d_gene: TRBD1
j_gene: TRBJ1-1
CDR3aa: CASSSTGTGEAFF
CDR3nt: TGTGCCAGCAGCTCCACCGGGACAGGGGAAGCTTTCTTT

v_gene: TRBV19
abundance: few
d_gene: -
j_gene: TRBJ1-4
CDR3aa: CASTRAPNEKLFF
CDR3nt: TGTGCCAGTACCAGGGCGCCTAATGAAAAACTGTTTTTT

v_gene: TRBV11-3
abundance: -
d_gene: -
j_gene: TRBJ2-2
CDR3aa: CASSLRQDTGELFF
CDR3nt: TGTGCCAGCAGCCTCCGACAGGACACCGGGGAGCTGTTTTTT

v_gene: TRBV4-2
abundance: few
d_gene: -
j_gene: TRBJ1-6
CDR3aa: CASSQTETSYNSPLHF
CDR3nt: TGTGCCAGCAGCCAGACAGAAACCTCCTATAATTCACCCCTCCACTTT

v_gene: TRBV19
abundance: -
d_gene: -
j_gene: TRBJ1-3
CDR3aa: CASSRGRGFSGNTIYF
CDR3nt: TGTGCCAGTAGTAGGGGACGGGGGTTCTCTGGAAACACCATATATTTT

v_gene: TRBV7-9
abundance: -
d_gene: -
j_gene: TRBJ2-1
CDR3aa: CAIKQGVNEQFF
CDR3nt: TGTGCCATTAAGCAGGGTGTCAATGAGCAGTTCTTC

v_gene: TRBV10-3
abundance: -
d_gene: -
j_gene: TRBJ2-5
CDR3aa: CAISDAGWETQYF
CDR3nt: TGTGCCATCAGTGACGCGGGCTGGGAGACCCAGTACTTC

v_gene: TRBV21-1
abundance: -
d_gene: -
j_gene: TRBJ2-5
CDR3aa: CASSKGGRGEEETQYF
CDR3nt: TGTGCCAGCAGCAAAGGAGGGCGCGGAGAAGAAGAGACCCAGTACTTC

v_gene: TRBV2
abundance: -
d_gene: -
j_gene: TRBJ2-7
CDR3aa: CASSERGFDEQYF
CDR3nt: TGTGCCAGCAGTGAGAGGGGGTTCGACGAGCAGTACTTC

v_gene: TRBV7-2
abundance: -
d_gene: -
j_gene: TRBJ1-1
CDR3aa: CASSLVLSMNTEAFF
CDR3nt: TGTGCCAGCAGCTTAGTACTGAGTATGAACACTGAAGCTTTCTTT

v_gene: TRBV28
abundance: -
d_gene: -
j_gene: TRBJ1-5
CDR3aa: CASSLPGSGNQPQHF
CDR3nt: TGTGCCAGCAGTTTGCCAGGGTCAGGGAATCAGCCCCAGCATTTT

v_gene: TRBV18
abundance: -
d_gene: TRBD2
j_gene: TRBJ2-2
CDR3aa: CASSLGLAGASNTGELFF
CDR3nt: TGTGCCAGCTCGCTGGGACTAGCGGGGGCCTCGAACACCGGGGAGCTGTTTTTT

v_gene: TRBV5-5
abundance: -
d_gene: -
j_gene: TRBJ2-2
CDR3aa: CASSLRGYRELFF
CDR3nt: TGTGCCAGCAGCCTTCGAGGGTATCGGGAGCTGTTTTTT